The 23 T cell receptor beta chains below were found in one sample sequenced in a study of blood T cell repertoires in COVID-19. Assay: immunoSEQ multiplex PCR; the TCRdb copy retains only in-frame clones and omits some. This table holds 60,000 to 70,000 clones, around 89% found once. Sequenced material: peripheral blood. These receptor sequences come from a woman between 55 and 75 years old with acute or convalescent COVID-19.

This clone was detected only once. The rearrangement uses TRBV5-4 and TRBJ2-2; 7 bases map to TRBD1. The V segment lost 0 bases and the J segment 0 bases; nucleotides outside the gene matches: 8. There are 18 residues in the CDR3. In germline, CDR1 is SGHNT, CDR2 YYREEE (reference sequence). The CDR3 protein is CASSLGKPGGTNTGELFF. In nucleotides, the CDR3 is TGTGCCAGCAGCTTGGGGAAACCAGGGGGAACGAACACCGGGGAGCTGTTTTTT.

The chain has TRBV6-6 and TRBJ2-2, with 8 bases identical to TRBD1. The CDR3 runs to 15 residues. CDR1 and CDR2 (germline): MNHNY, SVGAGI (reference sequence). Unmatched junction bases numbered 6, after V lost 5 bases and J lost 4 bases. The CDR3 reads CASSRQGAVTGELFF. CDR3 bases: TGTGCCAGCAGTCGCCAGGGGGCGGTCACCGGGGAGCTGTTTTTT.

A few counts support this clone. The CDR3 DNA is TGTGCCACCAGTGACATGGGACTAGCGGGGTCCACAGATACGCAGTATTTT. It codes for CATSDMGLAGSTDTQYF. The genes are TRBV24-1 and TRBJ2-3; 13 bases agree with TRBD2. This CDR3 has 17 amino acids. The trim removed 4 bases at V and 2 bases at J, leaving 5 bases unmatched. Per germline, CDR1 KGHDR and CDR2 SFDVKD.

V and J are TRBV7-9 and TRBJ2-7; 9 bases align to TRBD1. The CDR3 totals 16 residues. Germline CDR1 reads SEHNR; CDR2 reads FQNEAQ (reference sequence). J gave up 2 bases and V 1 base, and 6 bases lay outside the gene matches. The CDR3 loop is CASSLGPGTGTYEQYV. In nucleotides, the CDR3 is TGTGCCAGCAGCTTAGGACCCGGGACAGGGACCTACGAGCAGTACGTC.

The chain carries TRBV6-2 or TRBV6-3 and TRBJ1-5, with 9 bases matching TRBD1. CDR3 length: 15 amino acids. Losses at the gene ends were 6 bases for V and 7 bases for J; bases not matched to a gene: 10. Germline CDR1 is MNHEY and CDR2 is SVGEGT. CDR3 coding DNA: TGTGCCAGCAGCATACAGGGGGCGCAAATCCAGCCCCAGCATTTT. Translation gives CASSIQGAQIQPQHF.

In nucleotides, the CDR3 is TGTGCCAGCAGCGTAGCTTGGGAGGGGAAACCCCTCCACTTT. Its protein product is CASSVAWEGKPLHF. This rearrangement joins TRBV9 to TRBJ1-6, with D perhaps TRBD1 (5 bases). The length of the CDR3 is 14 residues. Trimming took off 0 bases at V and 12 bases at J, with 13 bases between the two ends. Germline CDR1 is SGDLS and CDR2 is YYNGEE.

The chain joins TRBV4-2 to TRBJ1-2; D remains ambiguous. V gave up 2 bases and J gave up 6 bases, with 16 bases separating them. The CDR3 runs 15 residues. Germline V CDR1 and CDR2: LGHNA, YNFKEQ. Here the CDR3 DNA reads TGTGCCAGCAGCCAACTCGCATCAAAGCAAGATGGCTACACCTTC. This gives the protein CASSQLASKQDGYTF.

Details on this clone: Mismatch with germline at one junction end may stem from a read error. The chain recombines TRBV7-9 with TRBJ1-5, with 7 bases fitting TRBD1. The CDR3 length is 13 residues. Germline loops: CDR1 SEHNR, CDR2 FQNEAQ (reference sequence). The CDR3 sequence: CASSQGVGTPRVF. CDR3 sequence (DNA): TGTGCCAGCAGTCAGGGGGTTGGGACCCCCCGGGTTTTT.

V usage is TRBV5-4 and J usage is TRBJ1-6; D is perhaps TRBD1 (6 bases). The CDR3 consists of 14 residues. Germline V gives CDR1 SGHNT, CDR2 YYREEE (reference sequence). Between the trimmed V and J ends, which lost 2 bases and 10 bases, there was a span of 13 bases. CDR3 nucleotides: TGTGCCAGCAGCTTACAGGGAACAGGGTCACCCCTCCACTTT. As protein: CASSLQGTGSPLHF.

The count of this clone is one. The chain is built from TRBV5-1 and TRBJ2-3; perhaps TRBD2 as D (6 bases). The CDR3 contains 14 residues. CDR1 and CDR2 from the germline V gene are SGHRS and YFSETQ. Deletions cut 5 bases from V and 1 base from J, with 11 bases between. CDR3 sequence (DNA): TGCGCCAGCAGACGGGACTTCCGCACAGATACGCAGTATTTT. As protein: CASRRDFRTDTQYF.

The chain recombines TRBV30 with TRBJ1-1; D possibly corresponds to TRBD1 (5 bases). V dropped 3 bases and J dropped 5 bases, with 22 bases sitting between them. CDR3 length: 16 amino acids. Looked up from germline, CDR1 is GTSNPN and CDR2 is SVGIG (reference sequence). The CDR3 DNA follows: TGTGCCTGGAGCGAGCCACCCCCCCAGGGATGGACTGAAGCTTTCTTT. Translating gives CAWSEPPPQGWTEAFF.

This chain links TRBV7-9 with TRBJ1-4, with 8 bases matching TRBD1. Germline CDR1 reads SEHNR; CDR2 reads FQNEAQ (reference sequence). Trimming removed 0 bases from V and 8 bases from J; junction bases left unmatched: 5. The CDR3 is 15 amino acids. CDR3 loop: CASSLAGQVVEKLFF. CDR3 DNA: TGTGCCAGCAGCTTAGCGGGACAGGTGGTAGAAAAACTGTTTTTT.

CDR3 protein: CASSRYSGGEQYV. In DNA, the CDR3 is TGTGCCAGCAGCAGGTACAGCGGGGGGGAGCAGTACGTC. This chain uses TRBV2 with TRBJ2-7; the match to TRBD2 covers 9 bases. From germline, CDR1 is SNHLY and CDR2 FYNNEI. This CDR3 contains 13 residues. With 6 bases clipped from V and 7 bases from J, the junction kept 7 bases outside the gene matches.

The V call is TRBV28, the J call TRBJ1-1; 9 bases agree with TRBD1. This CDR3 comprises 15 residues. From germline, CDR1 is MDHEN and CDR2 SYDVKM. Unmatched junction bases numbered 9, after V lost 7 bases and J lost 3 bases. The CDR3, as DNA: TGTGCCAGCACCCCCCAGACAGGGGGAGACACTGAAGCTTTCTTT. Residues: CASTPQTGGDTEAFF.

The chain is built from TRBV4-1 and TRBJ1-3; a possible D gene is TRBD1 (5 bases). V lost 5 bases, J lost 1 base, and 12 bases lay in between. Germline CDR1 reads MGHRA; CDR2 reads YSYEKL. The CDR3 sequence is 15 residues long. DNA of the CDR3: TGCGCCAGCAGCGATACCAGGGTATCTGGAAACACCATATATTTT. Its protein is CASSDTRVSGNTIYF.

This chain uses TRBV19 with TRBJ2-2; D is possibly TRBD2 (6 bases). The CDR3 length is 15 residues. Deletions cut 8 bases from V and 1 base from J, with 14 bases between. The germline gives CDR1 LNHDA, CDR2 SQIVND (reference sequence). In nucleotides, the CDR3 is TGTGCCAGTGGTCCGGGACTCCGGAACACCGGGGAGCTGTTTTTT. The encoded protein is CASGPGLRNTGELFF.

V usage is TRBV14 and J usage is TRBJ1-6, with unresolved D. Germline V gene lookup returns CDR1 SGHDN and CDR2 FVKESK. V shed 1 base and J shed 14 bases, with 12 bases lying between them. The CDR3 spans 13 residues. The CDR3 here is CASSQVHTSSLHF. The CDR3, as DNA: TGTGCCAGCAGCCAAGTTCACACATCATCCCTCCACTTT.

The chain carries TRBV3-1 (or the pseudogene TRBV3-2) and TRBJ2-5; D is unclear. The CDR3 spans 14 residues. The germline gives CDR1 LGHDT, CDR2 YNNKEL (reference sequence). The V and J ends lost 1 base and 4 bases respectively, with 10 bases between them. The CDR3 here is CASSQAGLRETQYF. In DNA form, the CDR3 reads TGTGCCAGCAGCCAAGCGGGTTTGCGAGAGACCCAGTACTTC.

This clone was counted a few times. This chain links TRBV7-9 with TRBJ2-5; D gene ambiguous. V shed 0 bases and J shed 2 bases, with 10 bases lying between them. The CDR3 extends over 15 amino acids. Germline CDR1 is SEHNR and CDR2 is FQNEAQ (reference sequence). CDR3 sequence (DNA): TGTGCCAGCAGCTTAGCGCGCGCGGAACAAGAGACCCAGTACTTC. The encoded protein is CASSLARAEQETQYF.

This clone was detected a few times. The chain has TRBV10-3 and TRBJ1-2; D is possibly TRBD1 (5 bases). Deletions cut 3 bases from V and 3 bases from J, with 8 bases between. Germline values: CDR1 ENHRY, CDR2 SYGVKD. This CDR3 region has 13 residues. CDR3 sequence: CAISDPRDYGYTF. CDR3 DNA: TGTGCCATCAGTGACCCCAGGGACTATGGCTACACCTTC.

The chain combines TRBV12-5 with TRBJ2-3, with D possibly matching TRBD1 (5 bases). V gave up 3 bases and J gave up 5 bases, with 9 bases separating them. The germline V gene encodes CDR1 LGHNT and CDR2 FRNRAP. The CDR3 covers 13 residues. CDR3 bases: TGTGCTAGTGGTTTCGCAGGGATAGATACGCAGTATTTT. This codes for CASGFAGIDTQYF.

The V gene is TRBV5-6, the J gene TRBJ1-2; unclear D gene. The CDR3 covers 14 residues. Germline V lookup: CDR1 SGHDT, CDR2 YYEEEE. Between the trimmed V and J ends, which lost 1 base and 2 bases, there was a span of 9 bases. This chain's CDR3 is CASSLSGINYGYTF. In DNA form, the CDR3 reads TGTGCCAGCAGCTTGTCAGGCATCAACTATGGCTACACCTTC.

This clone occurred once. The chain has TRBV5-1 and TRBJ2-1; possible D gene TRBD2, 5 bases. The V and J ends lost 2 bases and 15 bases respectively, with 15 bases between them. The CDR3 totals 12 residues. The germline CDR1 and CDR2 sequences are SGHRS and YFSETQ. Written as DNA, the CDR3 is TGCGCCAGCAGCTTAGGCGGGCCTTTGCCGTTCTTC. It encodes CASSLGGPLPFF.